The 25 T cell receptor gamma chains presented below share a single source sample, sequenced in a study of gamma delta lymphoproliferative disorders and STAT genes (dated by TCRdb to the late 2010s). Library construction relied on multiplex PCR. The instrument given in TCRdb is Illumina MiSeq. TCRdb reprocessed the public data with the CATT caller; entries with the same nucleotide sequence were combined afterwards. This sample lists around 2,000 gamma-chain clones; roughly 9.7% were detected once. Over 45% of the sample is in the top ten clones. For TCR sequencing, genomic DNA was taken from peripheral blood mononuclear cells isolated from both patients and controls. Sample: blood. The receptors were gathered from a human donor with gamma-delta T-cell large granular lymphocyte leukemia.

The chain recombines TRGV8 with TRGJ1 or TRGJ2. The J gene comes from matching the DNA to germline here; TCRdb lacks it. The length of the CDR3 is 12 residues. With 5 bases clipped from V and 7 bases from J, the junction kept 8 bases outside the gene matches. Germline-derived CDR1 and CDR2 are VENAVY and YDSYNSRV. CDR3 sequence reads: CATWVARYKKLF. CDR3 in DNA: TGTGCCACCTGGGTGGCCCGGTATAAGAAACTCTTT.

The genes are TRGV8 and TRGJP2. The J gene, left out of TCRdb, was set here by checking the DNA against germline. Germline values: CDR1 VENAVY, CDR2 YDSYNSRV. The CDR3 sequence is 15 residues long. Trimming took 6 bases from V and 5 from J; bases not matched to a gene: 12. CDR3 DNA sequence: TGTGCCACCTGGAATCTCCGGTTAAGTGATTGGATCAAGACGTTT. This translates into CATWNLRLSDWIKTF.

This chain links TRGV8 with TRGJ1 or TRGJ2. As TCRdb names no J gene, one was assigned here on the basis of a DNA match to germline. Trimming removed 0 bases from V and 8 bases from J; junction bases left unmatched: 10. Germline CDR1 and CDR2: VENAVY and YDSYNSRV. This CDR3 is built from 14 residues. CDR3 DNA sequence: TGTGCCACCTGGGATAGGCCGGTACCTGATAAGAAACTCTTT. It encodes CATWDRPVPDKKLF.

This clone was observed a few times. CDR3 amino acids: CATWDGPGHYKKLF. CDR3 bases: TGTGCCACCTGGGACGGTCCGGGGCATTATAAGAAACTCTTT. V is TRGV2 and J is TRGJ1 or TRGJ2. Here the J gene was assigned by germline matching of the DNA, as TCRdb has none. After removal of 1 base from V and 5 bases from J, the junction contained 8 bases not matched to a gene. The V gene's germline CDR1 is EGSNGY and CDR2 YDSYNSKV. There are 14 residues in the CDR3.

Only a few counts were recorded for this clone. The CDR3 DNA reads TGTGCCACCCACCTCCCCGGGAGTGATTGGATCAAGACGTTT. Its protein product is CATHLPGSDWIKTF. This chain connects TRGV2 to TRGJP2. Here the J gene came from matching the DNA to germline, since TCRdb omits it. The V and J ends lost 9 bases and 5 bases, in that order; junction bases with no gene match: 12. The germline V gene encodes CDR1 EGSNGY and CDR2 YDSYNSKV. The CDR3 is made up of 14 amino acids.

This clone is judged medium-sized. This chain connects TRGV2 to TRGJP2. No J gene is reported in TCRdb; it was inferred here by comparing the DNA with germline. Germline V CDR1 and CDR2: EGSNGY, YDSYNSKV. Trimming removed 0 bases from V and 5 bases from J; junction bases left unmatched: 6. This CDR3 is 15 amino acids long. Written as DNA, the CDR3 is TGTGCCACCTGGGACGGGCATGGCAGTGATTGGATCAAGACGTTT. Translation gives CATWDGHGSDWIKTF.

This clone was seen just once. CDR3 sequence (DNA): TGTGCCACCTGGGGCAAAGTAGGGTATAAGAAACTCTTT. Encoded protein: CATWGKVGYKKLF. The gene calls are TRGV3 and TRGJ1 or TRGJ2. The J gene, left out of TCRdb, was set here by checking the DNA against germline. CDR1 is VTNTFY and CDR2 is YDVSTARD in the germline V gene (reference sequence). This CDR3 has 13 amino acids. V dropped 5 bases and J dropped 7; count of bases not matched to a gene: 11.

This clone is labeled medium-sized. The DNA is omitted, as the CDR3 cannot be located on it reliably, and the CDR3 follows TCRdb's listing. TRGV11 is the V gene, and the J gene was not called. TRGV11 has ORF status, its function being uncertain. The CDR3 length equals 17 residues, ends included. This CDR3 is CTTVPAGLRGNYYKKLF.

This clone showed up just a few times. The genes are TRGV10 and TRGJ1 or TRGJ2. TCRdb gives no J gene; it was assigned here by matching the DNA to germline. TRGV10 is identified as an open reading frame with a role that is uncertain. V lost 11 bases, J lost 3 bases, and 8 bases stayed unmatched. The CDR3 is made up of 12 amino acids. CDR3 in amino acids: CAAPRSYYKKLF. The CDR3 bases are TGTGCTGCGCCGAGAAGTTATTATAAGAAACTCTTT.

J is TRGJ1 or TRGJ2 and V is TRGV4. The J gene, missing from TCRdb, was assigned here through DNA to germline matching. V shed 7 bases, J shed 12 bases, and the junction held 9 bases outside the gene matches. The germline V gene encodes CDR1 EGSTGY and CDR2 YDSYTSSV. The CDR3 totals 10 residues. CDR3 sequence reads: CATCLLPKLF. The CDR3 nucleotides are TGTGCCACCTGTTTACTTCCGAAACTCTTT.

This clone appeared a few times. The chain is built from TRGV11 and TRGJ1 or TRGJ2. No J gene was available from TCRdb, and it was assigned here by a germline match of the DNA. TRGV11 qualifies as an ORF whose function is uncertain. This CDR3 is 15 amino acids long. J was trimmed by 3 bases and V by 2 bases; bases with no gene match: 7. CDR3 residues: CACWIRPLIYYKKLF. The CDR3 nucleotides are TGTGCCTGCTGGATTAGGCCGCTCATTTATTATAAGAAACTCTTT.

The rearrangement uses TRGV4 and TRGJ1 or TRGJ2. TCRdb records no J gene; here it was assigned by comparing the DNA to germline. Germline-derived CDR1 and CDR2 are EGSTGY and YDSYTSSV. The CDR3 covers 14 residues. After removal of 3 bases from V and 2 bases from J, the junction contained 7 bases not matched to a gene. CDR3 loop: CATWDSGDYYKKLF. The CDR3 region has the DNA TGTGCCACCTGGGATTCGGGAGATTATTATAAGAAACTCTTT.

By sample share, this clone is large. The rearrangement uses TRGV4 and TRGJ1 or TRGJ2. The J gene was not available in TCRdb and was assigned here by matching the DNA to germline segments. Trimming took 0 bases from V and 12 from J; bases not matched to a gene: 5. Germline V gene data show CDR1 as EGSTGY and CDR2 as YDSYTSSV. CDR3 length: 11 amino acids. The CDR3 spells CATWDGRWKLF. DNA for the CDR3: TGTGCCACCTGGGATGGGCGGTGGAAACTCTTT.

DNA of the CDR3: TGTGCCACAAAGGTCTGTTATAAGAAACTCTTT. It specifies CATKVCYKKLF. The rearrangement uses TRGV4 and TRGJ1 or TRGJ2. No J gene is reported in TCRdb; it was inferred here by comparing the DNA with germline. Germline CDR1 EGSTGY, CDR2 YDSYTSSV. Trimming at V came to 10 bases and at J to 6 bases, leaving 9 bases not matched to a gene. This CDR3 spans 11 amino acids.

The CDR3 DNA reads as TGTGCCACCTGGGCGCAGGGGAAACTCTTT. Translation gives CATWAQGKLF. The rearrangement joins TRGV3 to TRGJ1 or TRGJ2. TCRdb offers no J gene call, so here the DNA was matched to germline to obtain one. The CDR3 runs 10 residues. J gave up 12 bases and V 5 bases, and 7 bases lay outside the gene matches. Germline loops: CDR1 VTNTFY, CDR2 YDVSTARD (reference sequence).

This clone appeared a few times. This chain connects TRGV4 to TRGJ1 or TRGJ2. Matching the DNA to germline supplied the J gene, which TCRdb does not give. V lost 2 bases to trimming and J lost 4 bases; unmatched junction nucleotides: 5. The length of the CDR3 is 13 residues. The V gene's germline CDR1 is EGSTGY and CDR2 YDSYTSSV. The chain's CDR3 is CATWDEPYYKKLF. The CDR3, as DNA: TGTGCCACCTGGGATGAGCCCTATTATAAGAAACTCTTT.

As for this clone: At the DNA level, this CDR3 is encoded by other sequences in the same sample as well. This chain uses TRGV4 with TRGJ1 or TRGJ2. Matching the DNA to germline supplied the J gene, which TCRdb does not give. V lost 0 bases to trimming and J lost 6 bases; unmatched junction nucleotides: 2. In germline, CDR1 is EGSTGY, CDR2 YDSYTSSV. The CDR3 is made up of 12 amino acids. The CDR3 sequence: CATWDGPYKKLF. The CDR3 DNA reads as TGTGCCACCTGGGATGGGCCTTATAAGAAACTCTTT.

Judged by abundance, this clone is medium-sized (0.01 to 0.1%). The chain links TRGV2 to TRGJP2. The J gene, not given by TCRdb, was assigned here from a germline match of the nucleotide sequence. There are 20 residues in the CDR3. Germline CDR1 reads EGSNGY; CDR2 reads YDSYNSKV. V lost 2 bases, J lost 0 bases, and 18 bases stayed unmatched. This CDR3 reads CATWDELTGLWYSSDWIKTF. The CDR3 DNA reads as TGTGCCACCTGGGACGAGCTTACGGGCCTCTGGTATAGTAGTGATTGGATCAAGACGTTT.

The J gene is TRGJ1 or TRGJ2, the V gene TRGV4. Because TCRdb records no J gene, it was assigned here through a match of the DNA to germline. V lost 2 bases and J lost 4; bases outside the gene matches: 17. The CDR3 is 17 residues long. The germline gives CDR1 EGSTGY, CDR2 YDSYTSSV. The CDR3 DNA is TGTGCCACCTGGGATGTTTATTGGGGGGGTGCATATTATAAGAAACTCTTT. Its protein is CATWDVYWGGAYYKKLF.

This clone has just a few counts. CDR3 nucleotide sequence: TGTGCCACCTGGGATGGACCTTATTATAAGAAACTCTTT. It translates to CATWDGPYYKKLF. V is TRGV4 and J is TRGJ1 or TRGJ2. TCRdb gives no J gene; it was assigned here by matching the DNA to germline. The CDR3 extends over 13 amino acids. V was pared by 1 base and J by 3 bases, with 3 bases of the junction left unmatched. The germline V gene encodes CDR1 EGSTGY and CDR2 YDSYTSSV.

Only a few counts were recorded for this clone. The CDR3 nucleotides are TGTGCCACCTGGGACGGGCTTCGGTATAAGAAACTCTTT. This codes for CATWDGLRYKKLF. The rearrangement joins TRGV2 to TRGJ1 or TRGJ2. TCRdb offers no J gene call, so here the DNA was matched to germline to obtain one. Per the germline V gene, CDR1 is EGSNGY and CDR2 is YDSYNSKV. The V gene end was trimmed by 0 bases and the J gene end by 7 bases; junction bases not matched to a gene: 6. CDR3 length equals 13 residues.

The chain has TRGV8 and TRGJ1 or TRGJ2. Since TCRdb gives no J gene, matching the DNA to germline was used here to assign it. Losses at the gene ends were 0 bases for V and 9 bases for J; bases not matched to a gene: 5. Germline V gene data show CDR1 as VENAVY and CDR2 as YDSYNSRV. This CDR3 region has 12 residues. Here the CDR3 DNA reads TGTGCCACCTGGGATAGGCCCAGTAAGAAACTCTTT. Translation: CATWDRPSKKLF.

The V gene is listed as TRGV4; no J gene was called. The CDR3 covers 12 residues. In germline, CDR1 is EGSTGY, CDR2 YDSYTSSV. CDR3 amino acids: CATWDGLRHQLF. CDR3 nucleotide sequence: TGTGCCACCTGGGATGGGCTCCGTCATCAACTCTTT.

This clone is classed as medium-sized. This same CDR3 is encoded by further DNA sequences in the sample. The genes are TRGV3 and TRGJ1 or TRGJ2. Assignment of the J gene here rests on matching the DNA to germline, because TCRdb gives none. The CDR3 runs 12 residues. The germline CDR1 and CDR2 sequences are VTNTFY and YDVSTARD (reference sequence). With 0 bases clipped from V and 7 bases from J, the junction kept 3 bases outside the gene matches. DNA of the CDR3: TGTGCCACCTGGGACAGGCGCTATAAGAAACTCTTT. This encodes CATWDRRYKKLF.

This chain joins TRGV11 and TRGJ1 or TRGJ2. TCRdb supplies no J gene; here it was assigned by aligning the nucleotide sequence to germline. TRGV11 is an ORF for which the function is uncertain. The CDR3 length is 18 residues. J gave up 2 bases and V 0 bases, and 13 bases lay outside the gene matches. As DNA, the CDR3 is TGTGCCTGCTGGATTAGGCACCAGCTATTATGGCATTATTATAAGAAACTCTTT. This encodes CACWIRHQLLWHYYKKLF.